The rows below give T cell receptor beta chains drawn from one sample of a study of shared clonotypes between healthy human individuals. Clones were sequenced by immunoSEQ multiplex PCR, and TCRdb holds only the in-frame ones, with some missing. Of about 1.1 million clones detected, roughly 80% appear once; the ten largest clones hold roughly 0.9%. The sequencing sample was made of memory CD4+ T cells from PBMCs. The origin of the receptors is a man aged 18 to 29 in good health. Some clones in this sample may be carry-over from other donors' samples. The CDR3 runs from the conserved cysteine through the conserved F or W. A D gene is named only where the DNA matches it firmly. Rows may omit the clone size; those that give it use once, few, many or a size class.

j_call d_call clone_size v_call cdr3_aa cdr3_nt
TRBJ2-7 . . TRBV5-6 CASSLFGARVYEQYF TGTGCCAGCAGCTTGTTCGGAGCCAGGGTCTACGAGCAGTACTTC
TRBJ2-1 . . TRBV5-1 CASKGEGEQFF TGCGCCAGCAAGGGGGAGGGTGAGCAGTTCTTC
TRBJ1-1 TRBD1 . TRBV7-8 CASSPRTGEGEAFF TGTGCCAGCAGCCCCAGGACAGGGGAAGGTGAAGCTTTCTTT
TRBJ2-7 . . TRBV19 CASSPGWPLYEQYF TGTGCCAGTAGTCCAGGGTGGCCCCTCTACGAGCAGTACTTC
TRBJ2-7 . once TRBV11-2 CASSLDREYEQYF TGTGCCAGCAGCTTAGATCGGGAATACGAGCAGTACTTC
TRBJ2-3 . . TRBV5-1 CASSFPALDTQYF TGCGCCAGCAGCTTCCCCGCCCTTGATACGCAGTATTTT
TRBJ2-5 . . TRBV10-3 CAISQWSAASYGQYF TGTGCCATCAGTCAATGGTCTGCAGCGAGTTACGGGCAGTACTTC
TRBJ2-2 . . TRBV5-6 CATTRRENTGELFF TGTGCCACCACGCGTAGGGAGAACACCGGGGAGCTGTTTTTT
TRBJ2-3 . . TRBV5-1 CASSLDGAGADTQYF TGCGCCAGCAGCTTGGACGGGGCAGGGGCAGATACGCAGTATTTT
TRBJ1-2 . . TRBV15 CATSRDLGGHYGYTF TGTGCCACCAGCAGAGATCTGGGGGGCCACTATGGCTACACCTTC
TRBJ1-1 TRBD1 . TRBV10-2 CASSDGTGGPEAFF TGCGCCAGCAGTGACGGGACAGGGGGCCCGGAAGCTTTCTTT
TRBJ2-1 TRBD2 . TRBV27 CASSLSQTSGSYEQFF TGTGCCAGCAGTTTATCCCAGACTAGCGGGAGCTATGAGCAGTTCTTC
TRBJ2-2 . . TRBV5-4 CASSLGGAVENTGELFF TGTGCCAGCAGCTTGGGAGGTGCCGTCGAGAACACCGGGGAGCTGTTTTTT
TRBJ1-5 . . TRBV7-2 CASSLGGSQPQHF TGTGCCAGCAGCTTGGGAGGGAGTCAGCCCCAGCATTTT
TRBJ1-5 . . TRBV2 CASSPGAGNQPQHF TGTGCCAGCAGTCCGGGGGCGGGCAATCAGCCCCAGCATTTT
TRBJ2-2 . few TRBV18 CASSPPAQGANTGELFF TGTGCCAGCTCACCACCGGCCCAGGGCGCGAACACCGGGGAGCTGTTTTTT
TRBJ2-7 . . TRBV28 CASGKQVPYEQYF TGTGCCAGCGGCAAACAGGTACCCTACGAGCAGTACTTC
TRBJ2-7 TRBD2 . TRBV30 CAWNNDIAGSLYEQYF TGTGCCTGGAACAACGATATAGCGGGAAGCTTGTACGAGCAGTACTTC
TRBJ2-7 . many TRBV30 CAWLVGYEQYF TGTGCCTGGCTTGTAGGGTACGAGCAGTACTTC
TRBJ2-3 . once TRBV28 CASSGQGGTDTQYF TGTGCCAGCAGTGGGCAGGGGGGGACAGATACGCAGTATTTT